Listed below are T cell receptor beta chains from one sample, sequenced in a study of blood T cells in healthy people across ages. TCRdb recomputed calls from the 5' RACE reads with MiXCR, one row per CDR3 protein. Among 1.5 million to 1.9 million distinct CDR3 sequences listed, roughly two fifths were seen once. Sequencing was performed on blood. These receptors originate from a woman younger than 35 in good health. The CDR3 runs from the conserved cysteine through the conserved F or W. D genes are given only for firm matches. Clone sizes are given selectively: once, few, many, or a class where the clone is expanded.

TRBJ2-7	TRBV12-3/TRBV12-4	-	-	CASTDGRSSYNEQYF	TGTGCCAGCACCGACGGGCGGAGCTCCTACAATGAGCAGTACTTC
TRBJ1-1	TRBV20-1	-	-	CSVKKIFGAFF	TGCAGTGTCAAAAAGATTTTCGGAGCTTTCTTT
TRBJ2-1	TRBV9	TRBD2	-	CASSVSGIGFYEQFF	TGTGCCAGCAGCGTGAGCGGGATAGGGTTTTATGAGCAGTTCTTC
TRBJ2-1	TRBV21-1	-	once	CASSKVSFHSSRSYNEQFF	TGTGCCAGCAGCAAAGTAAGTTTTCACTCAAGCCGGTCCTACAATGAGCAGTTCTTC
TRBJ2-3	TRBV7-9	-	-	CASSPWGGTADTQYF	TGTGCCAGCAGCCCCTGGGGCGGTACCGCAGATACGCAGTATTTT
TRBJ2-1	TRBV20-1	TRBD1	-	CSARGTGESETQFF	TGCAGTGCTAGAGGGACAGGGGAGTCGGAGACCCAGTTCTTC
TRBJ1-2	TRBV28	-	-	CVVWPEKGGYTF	TGTGTGGTTTGGCCAGAAAAGGGCGGCTACACCTTC
TRBJ2-5	TRBV20-1	-	many	CSGGQNQETQYF	TGCAGCGGGGGACAGAACCAAGAGACCCAGTACTTC
TRBJ2-1	TRBV7-2	TRBD2	few	CASSLELAGAWGNEQFF	TGTGCCAGCAGCCTAGAACTAGCGGGAGCCTGGGGGAATGAGCAGTTCTTC
TRBJ2-7	TRBV12-3/TRBV12-4	TRBD1	-	CASSAGTVVQQYF	TGTGCCAGCAGTGCCGGGACAGTTGTTCAGCAGTACTTC
TRBJ2-7	TRBV29-1	TRBD1	few	CSALGQGFLGEQYF	TGCAGCGCCTTGGGACAGGGCTTCCTTGGGGAGCAGTACTTC
TRBJ2-7	TRBV29-1	-	few	CSVSPGTEGEQYF	TGCAGCGTTAGTCCCGGGACCGAGGGCGAGCAGTACTTC
TRBJ2-2	TRBV4-2	-	-	CASSQDYWNTGELFF	TGTGCCAGCAGCCAGGACTACTGGAACACCGGGGAGCTGTTTTTT
TRBJ1-2	TRBV7-9	-	-	CASRRGGLYGYTF	TGTGCCAGCAGACGGGGAGGACTCTATGGCTACACCTTC
TRBJ2-1	TRBV10-3	TRBD1	-	CAIRDKDRSSYNEQFF	TGTGCCATCAGGGACAAGGACAGGAGCTCCTACAATGAGCAGTTCTTC
TRBJ2-7	TRBV4-1	-	many	CASSQRSSYEQYF	TGCGCCAGCAGCCAGAGGAGCTCCTACGAGCAGTACTTC
TRBJ1-1	TRBV29-1	-	-	CSVAAGCGAFF	TGCAGCGTTGCGGCAGGCTGCGGAGCTTTCTTT
TRBJ2-7	TRBV29-1	-	many	CSVTGSFSEQYF	TGCAGCGTCACAGGGTCCTTTTCCGAGCAGTACTTC
TRBJ1-2	TRBV20-1	-	-	CSTPPDSQLSYTF	TGCAGTACTCCCCCGGACAGTCAGCTAAGCTACACCTTC
TRBJ1-1	TRBV4-3	-	-	CASSQKGPMNTEAFF	TGCGCCAGCAGCCAAAAAGGACCGATGAACACTGAAGCTTTCTTT
TRBJ2-5	TRBV7-2	TRBD2	-	CASSTLAGDYHNEQYF	TGTGCCAGCAGTACACTAGCGGGAGATTACCACAATGAGCAGTACTTC
TRBJ2-3	TRBV2	TRBD1	-	CASSEGDRGGGPRQYF	TGTGCCAGCAGTGAAGGGGACAGGGGAGGAGGGCCTCGACAGTATTTT
TRBJ2-1	TRBV24-1	-	-	CATSGGHVAPWSYNEQFF	TGTGCCACCAGTGGAGGACATGTAGCCCCGTGGTCCTACAATGAGCAGTTCTTC
TRBJ2-1	TRBV12-3/TRBV12-4	-	many	CASSPPGTSYNEQFF	TGTGCCAGCAGTCCGCCGGGGACTTCCTACAATGAGCAGTTCTTC
TRBJ2-3	TRBV5-1	-	few	CASRNREVTDTQYF	TGCGCCAGCAGGAATAGGGAGGTGACAGATACGCAGTATTTT
TRBJ2-7	TRBV6-6	TRBD1	-	CASRRQGPNYEQYF	TGTGCCAGCAGACGACAGGGACCTAACTACGAGCAGTACTTC
TRBJ2-7	TRBV18	TRBD1	-	CASSKPTGNYEQYF	TGTGCCAGCTCCAAACCGACAGGGAACTACGAGCAGTACTTC
TRBJ1-3	TRBV7-9	-	-	CASSPRPAGNTIYF	TGTGCCAGCAGCCCGAGACCAGCCGGAAACACCATATATTTT
TRBJ2-7	TRBV13	-	-	CASSLVSASPAYEQYF	TGTGCCAGCAGCTTAGTATCGGCTAGCCCTGCCTACGAGCAGTACTTC
TRBJ2-1	TRBV7-2	TRBD2	few	CASRKRRGDYNEQFF	TGTGCCAGCAGAAAACGACGGGGGGACTACAATGAGCAGTTCTTC
TRBJ2-7	TRBV7-6	-	-	CASSLLGQNTYEQYF	TGTGCCAGCAGCTTATTGGGACAAAACACCTACGAGCAGTACTTC
TRBJ2-1	TRBV5-6	-	-	CASSGTQTSNEQFF	TGTGCCAGCAGCGGGACCCAAACCAGCAATGAGCAGTTCTTC
TRBJ1-2	TRBV20-1	-	-	CSALTSVGGGYTF	TGCAGTGCTCTCACTTCGGTGGGGGGCGGCTACACCTTC
TRBJ2-3	TRBV6-2/TRBV6-3	TRBD2	-	CASSSGLSITVDTQYF	TGTGCCAGCAGTTCGGGACTATCAATCACCGTTGATACGCAGTATTTT
TRBJ2-3	TRBV7-6	TRBD2	few	CASSLGVKRGVLSTDTQYF	TGTGCCAGCAGCTTAGGGGTCAAGCGGGGGGTCCTGAGCACAGATACGCAGTATTTT
TRBJ2-1	TRBV20-1	TRBD2	-	CSARELREVSDEQFF	TGCAGTGCTAGAGAGTTGCGGGAGGTCTCGGATGAGCAGTTCTTC
TRBJ2-6	TRBV5-1	TRBD1	-	CASSGTGIVSGANVLTF	TGCGCCAGCAGCGGGACAGGGATCGTCTCTGGGGCCAACGTCCTGACTTTC
TRBJ2-1	TRBV11-1	TRBD2	-	CASSSARILAGGLRGYNEQFF	TGTGCCAGCAGCTCCGCGCGCATACTAGCGGGAGGCTTAAGGGGCTACAATGAGCAGTTCTTC
TRBJ1-2	TRBV3-1	-	-	CASSQEPFGYTF	TGTGCCAGCAGCCAAGAACCCTTTGGCTACACCTTC
TRBJ2-2	TRBV2	-	-	CASSENRGGGELFF	TGTGCCAGCAGTGAAAACAGGGGAGGCGGGGAGCTGTTTTTT
TRBJ2-5	TRBV6-2/TRBV6-3	-	few	CASSYWDRRQETQYF	TGTGCCAGCAGTTACTGGGACCGAAGACAAGAGACCCAGTACTTC
TRBJ2-7	TRBV29-1	-	many	CSVEGPRPYEQYF	TGCAGCGTTGAAGGTCCCAGACCCTACGAGCAGTACTTC
TRBJ2-7	TRBV23-1	-	once	CALTYEQYF	TGCGCCCTAACCTACGAGCAGTACTTC
TRBJ2-1	TRBV18	TRBD2	-	CASFGAGDEQFF	TGTGCCAGCTTCGGAGCGGGAGATGAGCAGTTCTTC
TRBJ2-7	TRBV9	TRBD1	-	CASSPTGTESYEQYF	TGTGCCAGCAGCCCCACCGGGACAGAGTCCTACGAGCAGTACTTC
TRBJ2-3	TRBV10-3	-	-	CAISAGPGGNTQYF	TGTGCCATCAGTGCTGGCCCCGGCGGGAATACGCAGTATTTT